This TCR beta chain derives from a study of OX40 agonist ivuxolimab in advanced cancers. Study as a whole: Patients got intravenous ivuxolimab at 0.01 to 10 mg/kg every 2 weeks. The group had a mean age of 60 years, ranged from 23 to 79, and was 80% to 85% male. General observations from the study: Within 6 weeks, CD4+ and CD8+ blood T cells expanded clonally at 0.1 to 3.0 mg/kg.

To note about this clone: Antigen specificity is unknown.

The data were produced by immunoSEQ multiplex PCR, yet TCRdb's version contains in-frame clones alone and is incomplete. This sample carries fewer than 85,000 clones, roughly 80% of them seen once, and the ten largest clones take around 6.7%. The length of the CDR3 is 13 residues. V was clipped by 5 bases and J by 3 bases, with 11 bases between them. CDR1 and CDR2 from the germline V gene are SGHTA and FQGNSA. This sequence originates from an adult with an advanced solid tumor such as melanoma, head and neck, liver or kidney cancer. Here the sequenced sample was CD4+ or CD8+ T cells sorted from blood, taken in a trial of the OX40 agonist ivuxolimab. The J gene is TRBJ2-7, the V gene TRBV7-2; D ambiguous. In nucleotides, the CDR3 is TGTGCCAGCAGCCCTGTTGGGGTCTACGAGCAGTACTTC. This codes for CASSPVGVYEQYF.